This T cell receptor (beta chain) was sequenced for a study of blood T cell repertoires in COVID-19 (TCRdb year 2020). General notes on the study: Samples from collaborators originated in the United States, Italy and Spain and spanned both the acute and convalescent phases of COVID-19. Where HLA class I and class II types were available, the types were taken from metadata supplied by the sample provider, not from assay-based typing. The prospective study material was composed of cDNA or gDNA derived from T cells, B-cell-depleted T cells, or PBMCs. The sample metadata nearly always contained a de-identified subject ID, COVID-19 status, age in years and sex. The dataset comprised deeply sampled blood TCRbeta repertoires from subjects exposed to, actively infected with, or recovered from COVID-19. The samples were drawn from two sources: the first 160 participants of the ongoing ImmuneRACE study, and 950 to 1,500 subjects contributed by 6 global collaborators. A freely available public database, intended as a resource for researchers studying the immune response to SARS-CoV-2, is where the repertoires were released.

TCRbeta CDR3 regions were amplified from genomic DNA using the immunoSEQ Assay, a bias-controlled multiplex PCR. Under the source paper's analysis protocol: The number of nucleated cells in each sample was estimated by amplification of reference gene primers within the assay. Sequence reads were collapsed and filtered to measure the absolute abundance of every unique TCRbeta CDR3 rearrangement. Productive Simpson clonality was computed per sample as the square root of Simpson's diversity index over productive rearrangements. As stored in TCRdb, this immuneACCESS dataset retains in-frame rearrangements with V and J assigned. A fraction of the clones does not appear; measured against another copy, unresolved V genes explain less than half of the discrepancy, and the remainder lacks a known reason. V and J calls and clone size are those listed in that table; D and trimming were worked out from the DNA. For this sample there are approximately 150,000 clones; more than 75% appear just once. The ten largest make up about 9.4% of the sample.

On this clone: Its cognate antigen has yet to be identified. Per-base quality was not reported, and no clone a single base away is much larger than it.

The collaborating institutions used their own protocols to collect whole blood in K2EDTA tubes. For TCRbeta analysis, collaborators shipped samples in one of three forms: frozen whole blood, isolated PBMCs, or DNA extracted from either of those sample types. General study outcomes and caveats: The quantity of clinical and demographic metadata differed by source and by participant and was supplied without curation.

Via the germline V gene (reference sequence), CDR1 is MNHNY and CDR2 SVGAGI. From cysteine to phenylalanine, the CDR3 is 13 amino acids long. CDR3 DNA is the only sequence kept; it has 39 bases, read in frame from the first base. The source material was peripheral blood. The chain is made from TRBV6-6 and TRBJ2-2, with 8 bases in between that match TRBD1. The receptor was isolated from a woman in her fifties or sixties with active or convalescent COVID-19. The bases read TGTGCTTCCCAGGGGGCCGGCACCGGGGAGCTGTTTTTT. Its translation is CASQGAGTGELFF.